Given below is one TCR beta chain in context. The CDR3 has 14 amino acids. Trimming pared 7 bases from V and 2 bases from J, leaving 15 bases between. Germline CDR1 SEHNR, CDR2 FQNEAQ (reference sequence). The sample originates from a study of neurological immune-mediated disorders. With 10-nucleotide random UMIs included, cDNA was synthesized by 5'RACE. TCRdb analysed the 5' RACE reads with MiXCR anew, one entry per CDR3 protein. Counted here are tens of thousands of distinct CDR3 sequences, roughly 8.8% occurring once; the ten biggest clones make up 1.9%. The time point: longitudinal time-point 3. The study drew its healthy controls from blood bank volunteers in Maryland, USA. Unsorted libraries were prepared from 2 million PBMCs held at -80 C.

The receptor's source is a woman aged 40 to 50 in good health. The chain has TRBV7-9 and TRBJ2-7, with a weak D call TRBD2 (6 bases). The source material was PBMCs. The CDR3 DNA reads TGTGCCAGCAATAGAGGGACTGGCCCCTACGAGCAGTACTTC. This codes for CASNRGTGPYEQYF.